The source of this TCR beta chain is a study of shared clonotypes between healthy human individuals. On this clone: This sample also contains other DNA sequences that code for the same CDR3.

Terminally differentiated effector memory CD45RA+ cells were excluded from the naive CD8 cells, which were CD45RO-negative and positively selected for CCR7. Assay: immunoSEQ multiplex PCR; the TCRdb copy retains only in-frame clones and omits some. This table holds around 2,100,000 clones, about 95% found once. This CDR3 region has 11 residues. Trimming left V 3 bases short and J 6 bases short, with 3 bases between. The V gene's germline CDR1 is MNHEY and CDR2 SVGAGI. The receptor was isolated from a man aged 18 to 29 in good health. Sequencing was performed on naive CD8+ T cells sorted from blood. This chain connects TRBV6-5 to TRBJ2-1; D gene unclear. This CDR3 reads CASSYGNEQFF. The CDR3 coding sequence is TGTGCCAGCAGTTATGGCAATGAGCAGTTCTTC.